The entry below gives a single TCR beta chain sequence along with its context. Germline V gene data show CDR1 as MDHEN and CDR2 as SYDVKM. This CDR3 is built from 13 residues. V gave up 2 bases and J gave up 10 bases, with 9 bases separating them. These data come from a study of blood T cell repertoires in COVID-19. Study at large: Samples representing acute and convalescent COVID-19 were sourced from the United States, Italy and Spain. T cells, B-cell-depleted T cells, or PBMCs supplied cDNA or gDNA.

Authors' methods: Reference gene primers were amplified, and this amplification served to estimate nucleated cell counts. Libraries were prepared by immunoSEQ multiplex PCR; TCRdb keeps only in-frame clonotypes and omits some of them. Clone size and V and J calls were adopted from that table, with D and trimming inferred from the DNA. Of fewer than 250,000 clones listed, just over 90% are singletons. This clonotype was obtained from a man aged 25 to 40 with acute or convalescent COVID-19. J is TRBJ1-6 and V is TRBV28; D is unresolved. The sample comprised peripheral blood. The CDR3 DNA sequence: TGTGCCAGCAGTTTAGAGGCTAGGTCACCCCTCCACTTT. Amino acid sequence: CASSLEARSPLHF.